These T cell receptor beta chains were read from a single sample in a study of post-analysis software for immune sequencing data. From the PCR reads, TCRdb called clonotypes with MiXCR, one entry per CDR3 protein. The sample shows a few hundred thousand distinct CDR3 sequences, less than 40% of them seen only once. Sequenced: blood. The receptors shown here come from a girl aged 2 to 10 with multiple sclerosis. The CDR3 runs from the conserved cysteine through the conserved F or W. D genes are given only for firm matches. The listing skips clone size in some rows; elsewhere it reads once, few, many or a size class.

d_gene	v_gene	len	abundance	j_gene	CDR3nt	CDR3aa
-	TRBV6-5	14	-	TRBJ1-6	TGTGCCAGCAGTTACGAGGGGAGTAATTCACCCCTCCACTTT	CASSYEGSNSPLHF
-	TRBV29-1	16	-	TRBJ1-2	TGCAGCGTTGCGCAAATATACCTACAGGGAAAGGATGGCCACACCTTC	CSVAQIYLQGKDGHTF
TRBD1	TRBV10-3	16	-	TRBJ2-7	TGTGCCATCAGTGACCCTCCCAAACAGGGGTCGGACGAGCAGTACTTC	CAISDPPKQGSDEQYF
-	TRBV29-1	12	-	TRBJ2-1	TGCAGCGGACAGGAGAGGGACAATGAGCAGTTCTTC	CSGQERDNEQFF
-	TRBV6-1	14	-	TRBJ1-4	TGTGCCGGCGCAACAGGGCGGGGGAATGAAAAACTGTTTTTT	CAGATGRGNEKLFF
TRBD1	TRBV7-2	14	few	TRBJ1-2	TGTGCCAGCAGCCCGGGACAGGATTACTATGGCTACACCTTC	CASSPGQDYYGYTF
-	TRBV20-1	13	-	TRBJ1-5	TGCAGTGCTAGAGATGTCCGAGGTAGGCCCCAGCATTTT	CSARDVRGRPQHF
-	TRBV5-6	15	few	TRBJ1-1	TGTGCCAGCAGCTTGGTGGGAGAGGGGAACACTGAAGCTTTCTTT	CASSLVGEGNTEAFF
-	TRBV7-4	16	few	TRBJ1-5	TGTGCCAGCCCTAAGGGGGGACACCCAGGTCTTCAGCCCCAGCATTTT	CASPKGGHPGLQPQHF
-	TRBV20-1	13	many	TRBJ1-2	TGCAGTGCTAGATGGGCAGGGGAGTATGGCTACACCTTC	CSARWAGEYGYTF
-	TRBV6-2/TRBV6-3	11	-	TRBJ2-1	TGTGCCACCGGGACGGACAATGAGCAGTTCTTC	CATGTDNEQFF
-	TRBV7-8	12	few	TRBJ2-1	TGTGCCAGCAGCCCCCGTGTCAATGAGCAGTTCTTC	CASSPRVNEQFF
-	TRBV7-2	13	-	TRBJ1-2	TGTGCCAGCAGCTTATGGGGGGGGAATGGCTACACCTTC	CASSLWGGNGYTF
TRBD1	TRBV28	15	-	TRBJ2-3	TGTGCCAGCCGCGACCTTAGGACAGGGCCGGATACGCAGTATTTT	CASRDLRTGPDTQYF
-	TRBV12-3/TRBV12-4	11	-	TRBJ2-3	TGTGCCAGCGTGCGCGCAGATACGCAGTATTTT	CASVRADTQYF
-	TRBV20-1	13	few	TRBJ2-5	TGCAGTGCTAGGGTACAGATTCAAGAGACCCAGTACTTC	CSARVQIQETQYF
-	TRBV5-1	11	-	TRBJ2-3	TGCGCCAGCCCAGTTAGAGATACGCAGTATTTT	CASPVRDTQYF
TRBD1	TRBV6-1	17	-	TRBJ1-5	TGTGCCGGCAGTGCGCGACAGGGCGGGAAGAGCAATCAGCCCCAGCATTTT	CAGSARQGGKSNQPQHF
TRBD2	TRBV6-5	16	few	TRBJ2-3	TGTGCCAGCACCCCTAGCGGGGGGGCCGGCACAGATACGCAGTATTTT	CASTPSGGAGTDTQYF
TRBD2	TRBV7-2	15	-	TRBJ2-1	TGTGCCAGCAGCACGGGACTAGCGGGTAGGAATGAGCAGTTCTTC	CASSTGLAGRNEQFF
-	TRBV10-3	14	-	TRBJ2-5	TGTGCCATCAGTGAGAGATATAGTCGGGAGACCCAGTACTTC	CAISERYSRETQYF
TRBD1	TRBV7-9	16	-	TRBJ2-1	TGTGCCAGCAGCTGGCACCGGGACAGGGGCGGCAATGAGCAGTTCTTC	CASSWHRDRGGNEQFF
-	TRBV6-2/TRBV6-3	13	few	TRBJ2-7	TGTGCCAGCTACCCGGGACGGTTATACGAGCAGTACTTC	CASYPGRLYEQYF
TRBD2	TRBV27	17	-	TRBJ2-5	TGTGCCAGCAGTTCATCCCCTGGACTAGCGGGACGGGAGACCCAGTACTTC	CASSSSPGLAGRETQYF
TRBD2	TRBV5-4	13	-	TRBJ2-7	TGTGCCATGTCTAGCGGGGGATTCTACGAGCAGTACTTC	CAMSSGGFYEQYF
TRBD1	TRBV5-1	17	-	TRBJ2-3	TGCGCCAGCAGCTTGGCTTCGGGGACAGGAGGCACAGATACGCAGTATTTT	CASSLASGTGGTDTQYF
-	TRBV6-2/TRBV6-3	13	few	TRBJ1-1	TGTGCCAGCAGTTACCGGGTGAACACTGAAGCTTTCTTT	CASSYRVNTEAFF
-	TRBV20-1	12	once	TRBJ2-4	TGCAGTGCTACCGATTGGGGGGAGATTCAGTACTTC	CSATDWGEIQYF
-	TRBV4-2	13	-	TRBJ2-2	TGTGCCAGCAGCCAAGGGTCGACACGGGAGCTGTTTTTT	CASSQGSTRELFF
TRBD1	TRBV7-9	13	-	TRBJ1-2	TGTGTCAGCAGCACGACAGGGTACTATGGCTACACCTTC	CVSSTTGYYGYTF
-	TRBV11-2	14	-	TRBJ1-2	TGTGCCAGCAGCTTCCCAAGCGGTAACTATGGCTACACCTTC	CASSFPSGNYGYTF
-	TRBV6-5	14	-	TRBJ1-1	TGTGCCAGCAGTGGCAGGGAGAGGGGAAGGGGAGCTTTCTTT	CASSGRERGRGAFF
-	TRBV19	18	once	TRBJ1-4	TGTGCCAGTAGTATAGTGCCCCCCCGACGGGCTACTAATGAAAAACTGTTTTTT	CASSIVPPRRATNEKLFF
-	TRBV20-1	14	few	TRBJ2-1	TGCAGTGCTAGAGCCCCAGGGCCCTACAATGAGCAGTTCTTC	CSARAPGPYNEQFF
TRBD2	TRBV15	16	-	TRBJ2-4	TGTGCCACCAGCAGAGATTGGGAGGGTGGTTCGGACATTCAGTACTTC	CATSRDWEGGSDIQYF
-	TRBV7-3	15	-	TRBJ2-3	TGTGCCAGCAGCTTAGCAGCCCTAAACACAGATACGCAGTATTTT	CASSLAALNTDTQYF
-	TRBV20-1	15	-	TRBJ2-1	TGCAGTGCTGGGGAGGACTATCAGACCTACAATGAGCAGTTCTTC	CSAGEDYQTYNEQFF
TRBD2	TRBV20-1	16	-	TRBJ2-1	TGCAGCGACAAAGGGGGGACTAGCGGGAGTGGGGATGAGCAGTTCTTC	CSDKGGTSGSGDEQFF
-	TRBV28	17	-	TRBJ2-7	TGTGCCAGCAGTGACCTACGGACGTCTCCCTTCTCCTACGAGCAGTACTTC	CASSDLRTSPFSYEQYF
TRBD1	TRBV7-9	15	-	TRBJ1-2	TGTGCCAGCAGTCCTAATACAGGGGAACCCTATGGCTACACCTTC	CASSPNTGEPYGYTF
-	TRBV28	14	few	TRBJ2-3	TGTGCCAGCAGTTTGGGTAGCGTCTCAGATACGCAGTATTTT	CASSLGSVSDTQYF
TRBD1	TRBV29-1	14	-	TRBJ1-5	TGCCGCGTTACGACAGGGTCGAGCAATCAGCCCCAGCATTTT	CRVTTGSSNQPQHF
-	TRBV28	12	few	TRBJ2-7	TGTGCCAGCAGTTTCCAGTTCGACGAGCAGTACTTC	CASSFQFDEQYF
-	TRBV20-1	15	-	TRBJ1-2	TGCAGTGCCACAGTAGGGGGGACGAATAACTATGGCTACACCTTC	CSATVGGTNNYGYTF
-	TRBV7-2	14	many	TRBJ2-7	TGTGCCAGCAGTTTAGGTCCGGGGTCCTACGAGCAGTACTTC	CASSLGPGSYEQYF